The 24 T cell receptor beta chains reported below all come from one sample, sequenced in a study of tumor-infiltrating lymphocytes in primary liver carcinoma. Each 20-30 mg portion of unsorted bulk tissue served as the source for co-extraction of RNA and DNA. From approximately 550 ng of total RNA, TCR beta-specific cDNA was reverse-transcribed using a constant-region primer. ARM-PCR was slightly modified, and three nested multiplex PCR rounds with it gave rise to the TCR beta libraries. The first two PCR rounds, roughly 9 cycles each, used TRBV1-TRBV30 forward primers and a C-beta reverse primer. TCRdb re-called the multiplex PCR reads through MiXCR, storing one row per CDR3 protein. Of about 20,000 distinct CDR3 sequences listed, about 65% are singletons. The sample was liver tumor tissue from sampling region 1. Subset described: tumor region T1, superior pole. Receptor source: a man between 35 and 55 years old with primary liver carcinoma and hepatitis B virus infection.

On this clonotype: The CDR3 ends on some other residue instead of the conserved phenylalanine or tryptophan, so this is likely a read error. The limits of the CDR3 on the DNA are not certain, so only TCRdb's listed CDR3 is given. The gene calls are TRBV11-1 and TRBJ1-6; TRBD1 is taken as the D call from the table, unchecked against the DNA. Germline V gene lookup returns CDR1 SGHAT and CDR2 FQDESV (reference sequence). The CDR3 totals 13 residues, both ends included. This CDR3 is CASSRTLVSPLHS.

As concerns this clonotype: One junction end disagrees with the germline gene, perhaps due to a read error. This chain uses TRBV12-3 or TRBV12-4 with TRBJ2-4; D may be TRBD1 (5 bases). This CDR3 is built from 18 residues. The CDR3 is CARSLWGEADIAKNTQYF. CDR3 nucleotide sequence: TGTGCCAGGAGTTTATGGGGTGAGGCGGACATAGCCAAAAACACTCAGTACTTC.

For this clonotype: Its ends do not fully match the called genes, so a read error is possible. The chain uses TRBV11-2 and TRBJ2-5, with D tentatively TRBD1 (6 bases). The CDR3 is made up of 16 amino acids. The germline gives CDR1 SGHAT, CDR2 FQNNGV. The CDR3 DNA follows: TGTGTCAGCAGCCGAACTCCTGGTAGGGGGAAAGAGACCCAGTACTTC. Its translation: CVSSRTPGRGKETQYF.

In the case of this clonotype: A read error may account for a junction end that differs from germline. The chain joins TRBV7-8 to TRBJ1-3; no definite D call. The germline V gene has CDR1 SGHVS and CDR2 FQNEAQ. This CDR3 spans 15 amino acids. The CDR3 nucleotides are TGTGCCAACAGAAGCGACACGTACTCTGGAATCACCATATATTTT. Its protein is CANRSDTYSGITIYF.

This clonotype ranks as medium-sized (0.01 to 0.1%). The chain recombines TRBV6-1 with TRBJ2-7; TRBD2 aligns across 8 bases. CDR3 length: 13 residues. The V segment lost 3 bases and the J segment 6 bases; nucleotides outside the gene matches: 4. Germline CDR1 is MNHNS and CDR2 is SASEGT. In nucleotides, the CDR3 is TGTGCCAGCAGTGACCGGGGGGGGCGCGAGCAGTACTTC. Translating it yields CASSDRGGREQYF.

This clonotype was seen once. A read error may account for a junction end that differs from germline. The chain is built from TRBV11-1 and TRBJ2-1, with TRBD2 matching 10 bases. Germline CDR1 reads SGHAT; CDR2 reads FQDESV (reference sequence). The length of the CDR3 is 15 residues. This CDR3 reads CASSKGLAIRGEQFF. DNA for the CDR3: TGTGCAAGCAGCAAGGGACTAGCGATACGTGGTGAGCAGTTCTTC. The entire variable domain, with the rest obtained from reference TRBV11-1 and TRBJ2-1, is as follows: EAEVAQSPRYKITEKSQAVAFWCDPISGHATLYWYRQILGQGPELLVQFQDESVVDDSQLPKDRFSAERLKGVDSTLKIQPAELGDSAMYLCASSKGLAIRGEQFFGPGTRLTVL.

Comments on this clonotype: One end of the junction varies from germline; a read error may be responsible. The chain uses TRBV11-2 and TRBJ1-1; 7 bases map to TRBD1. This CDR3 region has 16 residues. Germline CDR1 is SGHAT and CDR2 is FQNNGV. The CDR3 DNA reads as TGTGCCAGCAGTCCACCCAGGGGGTTGGTGATCACTGAAGCTCTCTTT. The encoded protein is CASSPPRGLVITEALF.

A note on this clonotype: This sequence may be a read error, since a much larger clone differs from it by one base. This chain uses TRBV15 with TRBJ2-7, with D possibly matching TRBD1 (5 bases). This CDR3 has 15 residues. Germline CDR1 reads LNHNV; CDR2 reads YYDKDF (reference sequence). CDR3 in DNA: TGTGCCACCAGCAGAGAGGACAATTACCTCTACGGGCAGTACTTC. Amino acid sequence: CATSREDNYLYGQYF.

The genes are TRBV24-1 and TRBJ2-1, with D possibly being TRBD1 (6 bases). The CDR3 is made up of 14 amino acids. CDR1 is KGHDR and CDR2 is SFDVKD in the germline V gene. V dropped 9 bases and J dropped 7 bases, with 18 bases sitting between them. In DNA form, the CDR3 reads TGTGCCACCTGTGTTCGAGGGGGTGGGAATGAGCAGTTCTTC. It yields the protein CATCVRGGGNEQFF.

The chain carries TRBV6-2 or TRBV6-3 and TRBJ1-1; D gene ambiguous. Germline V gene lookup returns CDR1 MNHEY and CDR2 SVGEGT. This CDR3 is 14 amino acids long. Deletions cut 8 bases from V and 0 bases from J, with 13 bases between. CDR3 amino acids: CASGCPELNTEAFF. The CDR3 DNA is TGTGCCAGCGGCTGCCCAGAGCTGAACACTGAAGCTTTCTTT.

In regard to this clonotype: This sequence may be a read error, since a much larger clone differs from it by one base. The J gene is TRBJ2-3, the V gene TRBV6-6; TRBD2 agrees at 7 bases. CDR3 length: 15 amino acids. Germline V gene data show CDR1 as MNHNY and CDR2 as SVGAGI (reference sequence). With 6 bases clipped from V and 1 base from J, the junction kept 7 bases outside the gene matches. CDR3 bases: TGTGCCAGCAGCCACGAGCGGGAAGGCACAGATACGCAGTATTTT. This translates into CASSHEREGTDTQYF.

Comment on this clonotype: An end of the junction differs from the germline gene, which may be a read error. The CDR3 DNA reads TGTGCCAGCGGCCTGGCACCCAGAGTCACCGGGGAGCCGTTTTTT. Translation: CASGLAPRVTGEPFF. This chain connects TRBV5-6 to TRBJ2-2, with D possibly matching TRBD2 (5 bases). The germline gives CDR1 SGHDT, CDR2 YYEEEE. CDR3 length: 15 residues.

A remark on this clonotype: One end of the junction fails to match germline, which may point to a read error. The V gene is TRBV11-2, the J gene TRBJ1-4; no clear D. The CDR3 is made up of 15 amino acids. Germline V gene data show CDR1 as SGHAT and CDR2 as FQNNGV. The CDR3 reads CAGSLDGFANERLFF. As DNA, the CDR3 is TGTGCCGGCAGCTTAGACGGGTTCGCCAATGAAAGACTGTTTTTT. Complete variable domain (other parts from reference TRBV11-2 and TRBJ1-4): EAGVAQSPRYKIIEKRQSVAFWCNPISGHATLYWYQQILGQGPKLLIQFQNNGVVDDSQLPKDRFSAERLKGVDSTLKIQPAKLEDSAVYLCAGSLDGFANERLFFGSGTQLSVL.

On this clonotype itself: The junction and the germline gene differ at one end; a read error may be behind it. The CDR3 is CASSIEGSSLYDYTF. CDR3 DNA: TGTGCCAGTAGCATAGAAGGCAGTTCCCTCTATGACTACACCTTC. V usage is TRBV11-2 and J usage is TRBJ1-2, with D unclear. The CDR3 has 15 amino acids. The germline gives CDR1 SGHAT, CDR2 FQNNGV.

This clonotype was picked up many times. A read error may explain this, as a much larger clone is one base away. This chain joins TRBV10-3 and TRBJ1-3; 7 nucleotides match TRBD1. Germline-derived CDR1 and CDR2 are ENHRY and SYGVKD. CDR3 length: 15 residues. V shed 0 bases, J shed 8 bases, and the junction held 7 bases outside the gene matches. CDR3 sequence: CAISESTGAGDTIYF. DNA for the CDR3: TGTGCCATCAGTGAGTCAACAGGGGCAGGAGACACCATATATTTT.

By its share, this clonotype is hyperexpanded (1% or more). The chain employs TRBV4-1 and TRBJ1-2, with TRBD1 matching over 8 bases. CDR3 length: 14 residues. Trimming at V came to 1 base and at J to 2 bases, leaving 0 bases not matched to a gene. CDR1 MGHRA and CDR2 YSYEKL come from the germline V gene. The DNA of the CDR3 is TGCGCCAGCAGCCAAGGGGACAGGAACTATGGCTACACCTTC. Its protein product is CASSQGDRNYGYTF.

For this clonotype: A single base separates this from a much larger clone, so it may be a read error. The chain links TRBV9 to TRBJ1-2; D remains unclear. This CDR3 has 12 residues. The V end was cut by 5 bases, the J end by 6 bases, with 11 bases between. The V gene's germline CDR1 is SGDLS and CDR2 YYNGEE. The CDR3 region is CASRVNRDGYTF. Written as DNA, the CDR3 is TGTGCCAGCAGGGTCAACAGAGATGGCTACACCTTC.

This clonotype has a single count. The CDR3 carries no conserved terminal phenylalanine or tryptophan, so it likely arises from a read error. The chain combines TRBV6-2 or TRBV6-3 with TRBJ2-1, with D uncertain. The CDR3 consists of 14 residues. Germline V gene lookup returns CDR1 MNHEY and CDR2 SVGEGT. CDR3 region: CVSSYRPDGNEQFL. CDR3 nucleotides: TGTGTCAGCAGTTACCGACCCGATGGCAATGAGCAGTTCTTA.

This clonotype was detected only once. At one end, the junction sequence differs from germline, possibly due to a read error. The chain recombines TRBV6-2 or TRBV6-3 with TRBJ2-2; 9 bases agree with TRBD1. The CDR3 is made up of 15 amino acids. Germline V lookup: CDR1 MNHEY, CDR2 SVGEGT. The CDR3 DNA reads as TGTGCCGGCGAATCCGGGACAGGGCACACCGGGGAGCCGTTTTTT. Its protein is CAGESGTGHTGEPFF.

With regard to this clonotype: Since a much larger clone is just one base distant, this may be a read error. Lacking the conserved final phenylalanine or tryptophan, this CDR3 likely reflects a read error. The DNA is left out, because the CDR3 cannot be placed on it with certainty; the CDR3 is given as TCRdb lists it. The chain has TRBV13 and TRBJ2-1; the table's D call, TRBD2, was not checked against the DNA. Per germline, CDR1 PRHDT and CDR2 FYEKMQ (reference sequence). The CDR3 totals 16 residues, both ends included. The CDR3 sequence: CASSSRLALYDNEQSY.

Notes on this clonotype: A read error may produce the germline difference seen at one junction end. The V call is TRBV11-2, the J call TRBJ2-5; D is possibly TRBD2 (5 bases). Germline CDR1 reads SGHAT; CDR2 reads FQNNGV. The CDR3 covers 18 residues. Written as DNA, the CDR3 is TGTGCCAGCAACTTAGTGAGGCTAGCCCTGGGAAAAAAAGAGACCCAGTGCTTC. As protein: CASNLVRLALGKKETQCF.

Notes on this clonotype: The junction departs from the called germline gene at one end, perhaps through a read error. CDR3 coding DNA: TGTGCCAGCAGCTCGGAGGTCAGAGCCGAAAACACCATGTATTTT. Amino acids: CASSSEVRAENTMYF. The J gene is TRBJ1-3, the V gene TRBV11-3; D unresolved. The CDR3 is 15 amino acids. CDR1 and CDR2 (germline): SGHNT, YENEEA.

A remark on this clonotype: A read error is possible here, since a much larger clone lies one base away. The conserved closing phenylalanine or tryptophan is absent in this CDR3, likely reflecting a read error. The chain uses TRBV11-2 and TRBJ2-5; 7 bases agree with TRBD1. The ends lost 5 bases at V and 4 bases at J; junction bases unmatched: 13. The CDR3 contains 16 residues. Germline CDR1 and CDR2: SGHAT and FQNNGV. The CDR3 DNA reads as TGTGCCAGCAGCCGAACTCCTGGCAGGGGGAGAGAGACCCAGTACTTA. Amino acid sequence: CASSRTPGRGRETQYL.

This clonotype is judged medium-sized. CDR3 sequence: CSVELLAGTTDTQYF. CDR3 sequence (DNA): TGCAGCGTTGAGCTACTAGCGGGGACCACAGATACGCAGTATTTT. The rearrangement links TRBV29-1 to TRBJ2-3; 10 bases line up with TRBD2. Germline V gives CDR1 SQVTM, CDR2 ANQGSEA. This CDR3 is 15 amino acids long. V was pared by 3 bases and J by 2 bases, with 5 bases of the junction left unmatched.